The clone carrying this T cell receptor beta chain occurred many times. Its antigen is not known. The CDR3 is made up of 16 amino acids. The ends were cut back, 1 base at V and 0 bases at J, with 12 bases in the middle. Germline values: CDR1 SGHVS, CDR2 FQNEAQ. The TCRbeta library was prepared with unique molecular identifiers. TCRdb re-called the PCR reads with MiXCR, one entry per CDR3 protein. This sample carries 700,000 or so distinct CDR3 sequences, roughly 13% of them seen once, and the ten largest clones take 0.79%. This sample is drawn from a study of T-cell reconstitution after alpha-beta-depleted transplantation in children. General study findings and limits: The high TCRbeta diversity at day 60 in some patients came from surviving recipient T cells and thymic progenitors.

The sequencing here drew on PBMCs, taken before TCRalphabeta/CD19-depleted stem cell transplant. The rearrangement links TRBV7-8 to TRBJ2-5; TRBD1 is a possible D gene (5 bases). The TCR comes from a girl aged 2-15 years with congenital amegakaryocytic thrombocytopenia, due to receive a stem cell transplant. CDR3 sequence (DNA): TGTGCCAGCAGCTTAGTAGCCAGACAGTACCAAGAGACCCAGTACTTC. The encoded protein is CASSLVARQYQETQYF.